The TCR beta chain described here comes from a study of identical twins. This clonotype showed up just a few times. MiXCR, applied by TCRdb to the 5' RACE reads, yields one record per CDR3 protein. The table includes about 520,000 distinct CDR3 sequences, 22% detected once. After removal of 7 bases from V and 6 bases from J, the junction contained 13 bases not matched to a gene. This CDR3 comprises 15 residues. The germline gives CDR1 MNHEY, CDR2 SMNVEV (reference sequence). The sample also formed part of further work on T cells expressing NK-cell markers. According to that study: HCMV seropositivity characterized most of the eight sequenced donors, and seronegativity one. Dominant NKG2C+ clonotypes accounted for about 1.0-8% of CD8+ T cells in six donors.

This rearrangement joins TRBV27 to TRBJ2-3; 7 positions agree with TRBD2. This receptor was taken from a woman aged 18-29 years in good health. Sequenced sample: CD4+ T cells sorted from blood. CDR3 loop: CASKRDGGTGDTQYF. CDR3 in DNA: TGTGCCAGCAAGAGGGACGGGGGGACCGGGGATACGCAGTATTTT.